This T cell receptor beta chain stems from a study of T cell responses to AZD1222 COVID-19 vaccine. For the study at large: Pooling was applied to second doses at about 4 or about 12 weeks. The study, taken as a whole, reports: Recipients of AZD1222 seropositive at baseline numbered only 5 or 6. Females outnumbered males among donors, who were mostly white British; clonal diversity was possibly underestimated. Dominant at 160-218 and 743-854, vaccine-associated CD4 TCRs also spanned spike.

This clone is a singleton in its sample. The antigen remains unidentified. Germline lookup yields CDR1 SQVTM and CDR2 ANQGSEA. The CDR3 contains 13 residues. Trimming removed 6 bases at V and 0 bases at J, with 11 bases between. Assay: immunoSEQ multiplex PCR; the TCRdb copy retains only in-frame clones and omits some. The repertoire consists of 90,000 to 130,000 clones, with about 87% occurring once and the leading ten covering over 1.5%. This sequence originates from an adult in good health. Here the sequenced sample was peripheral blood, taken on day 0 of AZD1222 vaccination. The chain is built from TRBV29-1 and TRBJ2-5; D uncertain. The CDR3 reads CSVPRTDQETQYF. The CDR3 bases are TGCAGCGTCCCGCGGACCGACCAAGAGACCCAGTACTTC.